The rows below give T cell receptor beta chains drawn from one sample of a study of blood T cell repertoires in COVID-19. TCRdb's copy holds only in-frame clones and misses some; the assay was immunoSEQ multiplex PCR. The sample has more than 45,000 clones, about 86% seen once. The sample consisted of peripheral blood. The receptors here all came from a woman between 55 and 75 years old with COVID-19, enrolled during active disease. Each CDR3 is given with its conserved first and last residue.

CDR3aa: CASRVSGLPQETQYF; j_gene: TRBJ2-5; v_gene: TRBV19
CDR3aa: CASSLRTGWANVLTF; j_gene: TRBJ2-6; v_gene: TRBV28
CDR3aa: CASSQRGGGDSGNTIYF; j_gene: TRBJ1-3; v_gene: TRBV4-1
CDR3aa: CASSPRTGSYNSPLHF; j_gene: TRBJ1-6; v_gene: TRBV19
CDR3aa: CASSLEPSSGNTIYF; j_gene: TRBJ1-3; v_gene: TRBV5-1
CDR3aa: CASSVTGTEYGTIYF; j_gene: TRBJ1-3; v_gene: TRBV5-5
CDR3aa: CASSFFVQGWSSTDTQYF; j_gene: TRBJ2-3; v_gene: TRBV7-9
CDR3aa: CATADSRLRNNYNEQFF; j_gene: TRBJ2-1; v_gene: TRBV10-2
CDR3aa: CASSLARGSRSPLHF; j_gene: TRBJ1-6; v_gene: TRBV7-8
CDR3aa: CASSLSYSSGNTIYF; j_gene: TRBJ1-3; v_gene: TRBV27
CDR3aa: CASSLGQGVGGYTF; j_gene: TRBJ1-2; v_gene: TRBV2
CDR3aa: CASRATRADNYNEQFF; j_gene: TRBJ2-1; v_gene: TRBV28
CDR3aa: CASSFSGTGVEKLFF; j_gene: TRBJ1-4; v_gene: TRBV11-3
CDR3aa: CASSIGQSYGYTF; j_gene: TRBJ1-2; v_gene: TRBV5-1
CDR3aa: CASSESVGEDRETQYF; j_gene: TRBJ2-5; v_gene: TRBV10-1
CDR3aa: CASSSREGRVGQPQHF; j_gene: TRBJ1-5; v_gene: TRBV5-5
CDR3aa: CASSYPGQSSYNEQFF; j_gene: TRBJ2-1; v_gene: TRBV5-6
CDR3aa: CASSQGRTGHNEQFF; j_gene: TRBJ2-1; v_gene: TRBV14
CDR3aa: CASGRASHEQFF; j_gene: TRBJ2-1; v_gene: TRBV6-5
CDR3aa: CASSWGQEQYF; j_gene: TRBJ2-5; v_gene: TRBV11-3
CDR3aa: CASSLGSGQGGNQPQHF; j_gene: TRBJ1-5; v_gene: TRBV7-8
CDR3aa: CASSQDKGETQYF; j_gene: TRBJ2-5; v_gene: TRBV3-1/TRBV3-2
CDR3aa: CASSLDHPRGASNTGELFF; j_gene: TRBJ2-2; v_gene: TRBV11-3
CDR3aa: CASSLLGGADNSPLHF; j_gene: TRBJ1-6; v_gene: TRBV3-1/TRBV3-2
CDR3aa: CASSLTTDSDYGYTF; j_gene: TRBJ1-2; v_gene: TRBV5-4
CDR3aa: CASSESRGSHTGELFF; j_gene: TRBJ2-2; v_gene: TRBV10-1
CDR3aa: CASSLLERDKNIQYF; j_gene: TRBJ2-4; v_gene: TRBV7-9